Here is one T cell receptor (beta chain) with its context. Its antigen is unknown. Nothing much larger sits one base from this clone, and base qualities are not available. The data belong to a study of CD8+CD57+ T cells in acquired aplastic anemia (dated by TCRdb to the late 2010s). For context, the study as a whole: Extracted DNA from sorted CD4+ and CD8+ cells averaged around 3.3 ug, ranging from about 0.17 to 27.4 ug. CD8+CD57+ expansion was defined as a frequency above the mean frequency observed in healthy subjects. General findings and caveats noted by the study authors: Patients and healthy controls showed no significant difference in CD8+ Simpson's diversity (P=0.060). Some 31 CD8+ CDR3 sequences were shared between patients and controls but appeared highly expressed in patients and within their immunodominant clones.

The V end gives up 6 bases and the J end 6 bases, leaving 4 bases in the junction not matched to a gene. The CDR3 measures 12 amino acids from cysteine to phenylalanine. CDR3 DNA is the only sequence kept; it has 36 bases, read in frame from the first base. Genomic DNA was used as template for profiling of TCR beta VDJ combinations and CDR3 sequences. An Illumina HiSeq 2000 was used for TCR repertoire sequencing. In the source study's methods: TRBV/TRBJ rearrangement plots, CDR3 size and DJ length profiles, and Simpson's diversity index were used to assess repertoires. Whichever DNA sequence was most abundant in the deep sequencing data was defined as the immunodominant clone. CDR3 amino acid sequences were checked for sharing across subjects and were also compared against the VDJdb database and published repertoires. The public reads were run again by TCRdb, first through fastp at Q25 and then through MiXCR, and only productive beta chains were kept. Here each entry gathers all rows of one CDR3 protein and keeps the most common genes and DNA. These V and J calls originate from TCRdb's pipeline instead of the authors' own analysis. The sample table contains about 150,000 distinct CDR3 sequences; only one count was recorded for just over 50% of them. 9.5% to 15% of the sample is held by the ten biggest clonotypes.

The patients picked for sequencing were ones in whom flow cytometry had shown an expansion of CD8+CD57+ cells. Every patient had severe acquired aplastic anemia, diagnosed using the International Study of Aplastic Anemia and Agranulocytosis and Camitta criteria. No therapy had been received by the patients at the time of blood sampling. In the study, sorted CD4+ and CD8+ blood T cells from patients with severe aplastic anemia and from healthy subjects underwent deep sequencing of TCR repertoires. In the USA, patient enrollment took place under clinicaltrials.gov protocols 00001620, 01623167, 00001397, 00071045, 00081523 and 00961064. Ficoll-Paque density gradient centrifugation was used to isolate peripheral blood mononuclear cells. CD4+ and CD8+ T cells were sorted by FACS or magnetic beads before DNA extraction.

This sequence uses TRBV12-3 or TRBV12-4 and TRBJ2-7; TRBD1 matches 8 bases in the middle. The sample was sorted CD4+, CD8+, or CD8+CD57+ T cells (not recorded which) from PBMCs. This sequence was found in a human donor with aplastic anemia. The CDR3 protein: CASSTTGAEQYF. The nucleotide sequence reads as follows: TGTGCCAGCAGCACGACAGGGGCCGAGCAGTACTTC.